A selection of T cell receptor beta chains follows, all from one sample in a study of shared clonotypes between healthy human individuals. The table came from immunoSEQ multiplex PCR; TCRdb's copy has only in-frame clones and leaves some out. Of 1.5 million to 2.5 million clones listed, just under 95% are singletons. The sequenced material came from naive CD8+ T cells sorted from blood. These receptors were taken from a man between 18 and 35 years old in good health. CDR3s include the opening cysteine and the closing phenylalanine or tryptophan. Each record gives: clone size, J gene, D gene, V gene, CDR3 protein, CDR3 DNA. The D gene is left open where the match is weak. Clone sizes are given selectively: once, few, many, or a class where the clone is expanded.

size: NA; J: TRBJ2-2; D: NA; V: TRBV6-1; CDR3: CASSEAAVTGELFF; DNA: TGTGCCAGCAGTGAAGCTGCGGTTACCGGGGAGCTGTTTTTT
size: NA; J: TRBJ2-7; D: TRBD2; V: TRBV7-9; CDR3: CASSIVAGESYEQYF; DNA: TGTGCCAGCTCCATTGTAGCGGGAGAGTCCTACGAGCAGTACTTC
size: NA; J: TRBJ2-7; D: TRBD1; V: TRBV4-1; CDR3: CASSQEVTLGQGIYEQYF; DNA: TGCGCCAGCAGCCAAGAAGTTACCCTGGGACAGGGGATTTACGAGCAGTACTTC
size: few; J: TRBJ1-1; D: NA; V: TRBV29-1; CDR3: CSATGGNTEAFF; DNA: TGCAGCGCTACCGGGGGAAACACTGAAGCTTTCTTT
size: NA; J: TRBJ2-3; D: TRBD2; V: TRBV7-8; CDR3: CASSLALAGGSFSTDTQYF; DNA: TGTGCCAGCAGCTTAGCTCTAGCGGGAGGCTCATTTAGCACAGATACGCAGTATTTT
size: NA; J: TRBJ1-1; D: NA; V: TRBV9; CDR3: CASSPAVSTEAFF; DNA: TGTGCCAGCAGCCCCGCGGTCAGCACTGAAGCTTTCTTT
size: NA; J: TRBJ2-5; D: NA; V: TRBV11-2; CDR3: CASSLTNMEETQYF; DNA: TGTGCCAGCAGCTTGACTAATATGGAAGAGACCCAGTACTTC
size: NA; J: TRBJ1-1; D: TRBD1; V: TRBV19; CDR3: CASSDRGHTEAFF; DNA: TGTGCCAGTAGTGACAGGGGGCACACTGAAGCTTTCTTT
size: NA; J: TRBJ2-2; D: NA; V: TRBV27; CDR3: CASSPQTGELFF; DNA: TGTGCCAGCAGTCCGCAGACCGGGGAGCTGTTTTTT
size: NA; J: TRBJ2-7; D: NA; V: TRBV7-9; CDR3: CASSLGVGGYEQYF; DNA: TGTGCCAGCAGCTTAGGGGTCGGAGGCTACGAGCAGTACTTC
size: NA; J: TRBJ2-5; D: NA; V: TRBV19; CDR3: CASSILGYQETQYF; DNA: TGTGCCAGTAGTATATTGGGGTACCAAGAGACCCAGTACTTC
size: NA; J: TRBJ1-1; D: NA; V: TRBV27; CDR3: CASSPYPTSEAFF; DNA: TGTGCCAGCAGCCCGTACCCCACCTCTGAAGCTTTCTTT
size: NA; J: TRBJ1-5; D: TRBD1; V: TRBV4-3; CDR3: CASSQERAGGGSQPQHF; DNA: TGCGCCAGCAGCCAAGAAAGAGCAGGGGGAGGAAGCCAGCCCCAGCATTTT
size: NA; J: TRBJ2-7; D: TRBD1; V: TRBV6-5; CDR3: CASSYPGTGIYEQYF; DNA: TGTGCCAGCAGTTATCCCGGGACAGGGATCTACGAGCAGTACTTC
size: NA; J: TRBJ2-5; D: TRBD2; V: TRBV29-1; CDR3: CSVEDTGLGRSLQETQYF; DNA: TGCAGCGTTGAAGATACTGGACTAGGGAGGAGCCTACAAGAGACCCAGTACTTC
size: NA; J: TRBJ2-7; D: NA; V: TRBV27; CDR3: CASSPVGTSHEQYF; DNA: TGTGCCAGTAGTCCAGTCGGGACAAGCCACGAGCAGTACTTC
size: NA; J: TRBJ2-7; D: NA; V: TRBV6-1; CDR3: CASTLGEDYEQYF; DNA: TGTGCCAGCACCCTGGGGGAAGATTACGAGCAGTACTTC
size: NA; J: TRBJ1-2; D: NA; V: TRBV28; CDR3: CASSTRWAGYGYTF; DNA: TGTGCCAGCAGTACCCGGTGGGCCGGCTATGGCTACACCTTC